This T cell receptor beta chain was retrieved from a study of glioma-infiltrating T cells. Study-level points and caveats: Above-expected tissue-blood divergence occurred in all gliomas, most in low-grade ones. Tissue and blood shared very few CDR3 sequences.

There are 15 residues in the CDR3. V was pared by 2 bases and J by 5 bases, with 15 bases between. CDR1 and CDR2 (germline): MNHNS, SASEGT. Worth noting for this clonotype: Its antigen is as yet unknown.

Using RNA template, CDR3s of TCR alpha and beta were amplified with iRepertoire arm-PCR. MiXCR, run by TCRdb on the multiplex PCR reads, gives a single entry per CDR3 protein. This sample has some 93,000 distinct CDR3 sequences, with around 37% found just once. Sequencing used glioma tissue, nonneoplastic brain tissue, or PBMCs (not recorded which). The genes are TRBV6-1 and TRBJ1-2; TRBD1 might be the D (6 bases). The clonotype was recovered from a human donor with low-grade glioma or glioblastoma, undergoing nonglioma brain surgery, or in good health (not recorded which). The CDR3 loop reads CASSERQVSKYGYTF. For the CDR3, the DNA is TGTGCCAGCAGTGAACGACAGGTTTCCAAATATGGCTACACCTTC.